Each of the 5 T cell receptor beta chains below was sequenced from the same sample in a study of T cell responses to AZD1222 COVID-19 vaccine. The table came from immunoSEQ multiplex PCR; TCRdb's copy has only in-frame clones and leaves some out. In the table there are fewer than 80,000 clones, around 88% of which are singletons. The source material was peripheral blood, sampled 28 days after the second dose of the MenACWY control vaccine. These receptors were obtained from an adult who received the MenACWY meningococcal vaccine as a control.

The table lists this clone with a count of one. The chain uses TRBV9 and TRBJ1-6, with 9 nucleotides matching TRBD1. With V trimmed by 3 bases and J by 7 bases, 8 bases remained unmatched. Germline V CDR1 and CDR2: SGDLS, YYNGEE. The CDR3 spans 16 residues. The CDR3 loop is CASSASGGQGNSPLHF. The DNA for the CDR3 is TGTGCCAGCAGCGCGAGCGGGGGACAGGGAAATTCACCCCTCCACTTT. Full variable domain (remainder filled in from reference TRBV9 and TRBJ1-6): DSGVTQTPKHLITATGQRVTLRCSPRSGDLSVYWYQQSLDQGLQFLIQYYNGEERAKGNILERFSAQQFPDLHSELNLSSLELGDSALYFCASSASGGQGNSPLHFGNGTRLTVT.

The genes are TRBV7-2 and TRBJ1-6; D perhaps matches TRBD1 (6 bases). This CDR3 is built from 15 residues. Trimming took 1 base from V and 7 from J, leaving 11 bases between them. Germline V gene lookup returns CDR1 SGHTA and CDR2 FQGNSA. CDR3 sequence reads: CASSLEAGDNSPLHF. CDR3 DNA sequence: TGTGCCAGCAGCTTAGAGGCAGGGGACAATTCACCCCTCCACTTT.

CDR3 residues: CASRHREGGYGYTF. The CDR3 coding sequence is TGTGCCAGCAGACACAGGGAAGGGGGCTATGGCTACACCTTC. The rearrangement uses TRBV27 and TRBJ1-2, with a weak D call TRBD1 (6 bases). The CDR3 loop spans 14 amino acids. Germline V gene data show CDR1 as MNHEY and CDR2 as SMNVEV (reference sequence). Trimming took 6 bases from V and 4 from J, leaving 15 bases between them.

The gene calls are TRBV18 and TRBJ2-3, with D perhaps matching TRBD1 or TRBD2 (5 bases each). The V end was cut by 3 bases, the J end by 0 bases, with 10 bases between. CDR3 length: 15 residues. CDR1 KGHSH and CDR2 LQKENI come from the germline V gene. CDR3 loop: CASSPGTRSTDTQYF. CDR3 bases: TGTGCCAGCTCACCCGGGACCCGAAGCACAGATACGCAGTATTTT.

The chain carries TRBV7-3 and TRBJ2-1; 13 nucleotides match TRBD2. The germline CDR1 and CDR2 sequences are SGHTA and FQGTGA. Germline trimming cut 5 bases from V and 9 bases from J; bases unmatched to any gene: 7. The CDR3 consists of 15 residues. The CDR3 sequence is CASSVTSGGHGEQFF. CDR3 nucleotides: TGTGCCAGCAGCGTGACTAGCGGGGGGCATGGTGAGCAGTTCTTC.